This TCR beta chain was captured by sequencing in a study of T cell responses to AZD1222 COVID-19 vaccine. Study-wide findings and caveats: Across the whole spike, CD4 TCRs peaked at regions 160-218 and 743-854. Donor demographics were predominantly white British with a female majority; clonal diversity may be underestimated. Recipients of two AZD1222 doses showed rising Spike-specific TCR breadth and depth.

Recipients boosted at about 4 weeks or about 12 weeks are pooled. A remark on this clone: The antigen is unknown.

The V gene end was trimmed by 11 bases and the J gene end by 3 bases; junction bases not matched to a gene: 10. Germline V gene lookup returns CDR1 PRHDT and CDR2 FYEKMQ (reference sequence). This CDR3 has 14 residues. Profiling relied on immunoSEQ multiplex PCR, and the TCRdb table lists in-frame clones only, not all of them. This table has under 150,000 clones, around 90% appearing once. The sample consisted of peripheral blood, taken 28 days after the second AZD1222 dose. The V gene is TRBV13, the J gene TRBJ1-3, with 7 bases identical to TRBD1. The sequence was obtained from an adult who received the AZD1222 COVID-19 vaccine. CDR3 coding DNA: TGTGCCTCCCCTGGCAGGGGGGATGGAAACACCATATATTTT. Translating gives CASPGRGDGNTIYF.